These 21 T cell receptor beta chains originate from one sample sequenced in a study of cytomegalovirus exposure and HLA in healthy donors. Only in-frame clones appear in the TCRdb table, and some are missing; sequencing was by immunoSEQ multiplex PCR. The table lists 120,000 or so clones, approximately 95% of them singletons. The sequenced material came from PBMCs. The receptors were sampled from a man between 18 and 29 years old in good health and CMV-seronegative.

The chain carries TRBV27 and TRBJ2-6; D remains unclear. The length of the CDR3 is 18 residues. Trimming pared 4 bases from V and 0 bases from J, leaving 16 bases between. Per germline, CDR1 MNHEY and CDR2 SMNVEV (reference sequence). The CDR3 here is CASSSRLPLNSGANVLTF. CDR3 bases: TGTGCCAGCAGTTCGCGGTTACCTCTAAACTCTGGGGCCAACGTCCTGACTTTC. The full variable domain, completed using reference TRBV27 and TRBJ2-6, is EAQVTQNPRYLITVTGKKLTVTCSQNMNHEYMSWYRQDPGLGLRQIYYSMNVEVTDKGDVPEGYKVSRKEKRNFPLILESPSPNQTSLYFCASSSRLPLNSGANVLTFGAGSRLTVL.

The chain employs TRBV5-4 and TRBJ1-1; the match to TRBD1 covers 8 bases. CDR1 is SGHNT, CDR2 YYREEE, per germline (reference sequence). V lost 4 bases, J lost 0 bases, and 8 bases stayed unmatched. This CDR3 has 16 amino acids. CDR3 bases: TGTGCCAGCAGCAGGGACAGGCTCACCATGAACACTGAAGCTTTCTTT. Its protein is CASSRDRLTMNTEAFF.

The chain has TRBV23-1 and TRBJ1-1; 7 nucleotides match TRBD1. TRBV23-1 is an ORF, with its function uncertain. The trim removed 4 bases at V and 7 bases at J, leaving 9 bases unmatched. This CDR3 spans 14 amino acids. The CDR3 region has the DNA TGCGCCAGCAGTCTTTCAGGGGGTGACTATGAAGCTTTCTTT. This codes for CASSLSGGDYEAFF.

The table lists this clone with a count of one. The gene calls are TRBV7-7 and TRBJ2-1, with D maybe TRBD2 (6 bases). The germline V and J ends were trimmed by 3 bases and 4 bases, with 13 bases remaining between them. The CDR3 runs 15 residues. CDR1 is SSHAT and CDR2 is FNYEAQ in the germline V gene (reference sequence). The CDR3 coding sequence is TGTGCCAGCAGCTTGTGGAGCGGGCCATACAATGAGCAGTTCTTC. Protein sequence: CASSLWSGPYNEQFF.

The rearrangement uses TRBV4-2 and TRBJ1-1, with D uncertain. V was pared by 2 bases and J by 4 bases, with 5 bases between. Looked up from germline, CDR1 is LGHNA and CDR2 is YNFKEQ. This CDR3 region has 12 residues. The CDR3 bases are TGTGCCAGCAGCCAATGGAGCACTGAAGCTTTCTTT. Translation gives CASSQWSTEAFF.

This clone appeared a single time. The V and J genes are TRBV19 and TRBJ1-4; 9 bases are a match to TRBD1. CDR1 is LNHDA and CDR2 is SQIVND in the germline V gene (reference sequence). V gave up 10 bases and J gave up 6 bases; unmatched junction bases: 6. This CDR3 comprises 13 residues. CDR3 in amino acids: CATRDREDEKLFF. The CDR3 DNA reads TGTGCCACCCGGGACAGGGAAGATGAAAAACTGTTTTTT.

The chain has TRBV5-1 and TRBJ1-2; 8 nucleotides align to TRBD1. The ends lost 0 bases at V and 3 bases at J; junction bases unmatched: 7. Per the germline V gene, CDR1 is SGHRS and CDR2 is YFSETQ. This CDR3 is built from 16 residues. DNA of the CDR3: TGCGCCAGCAGCTTGGAGCCACTGGGACAGGACTATGGCTACACCTTC. Its translation is CASSLEPLGQDYGYTF.

The rearrangement joins TRBV27 to TRBJ1-2; D is undetermined. Germline lookup yields CDR1 MNHEY and CDR2 SMNVEV (reference sequence). This CDR3 spans 14 amino acids. V was cut by 3 bases and J by 2 bases, with 10 bases left in between. CDR3 protein: CASSLGSLNYGYTF. As DNA, the CDR3 is TGTGCCAGCAGTTTGGGCAGTTTGAACTATGGCTACACCTTC.

The rearrangement links TRBV28 to TRBJ1-2; a possible D gene is TRBD1 (5 bases). CDR3 length: 15 amino acids. From germline, CDR1 is MDHEN and CDR2 SYDVKM. Trimming left V 2 bases short and J 8 bases short, with 18 bases between. The CDR3 here is CASSLQGLTMVGYTF. CDR3 DNA sequence: TGTGCCAGCAGTTTACAGGGCTTAACTATGGTCGGCTACACCTTC.

This chain connects TRBV13 to TRBJ2-6; a weak D match, TRBD1 (5 bases). There are 15 residues in the CDR3. V was shortened by 6 bases and J by 2 bases, with 11 bases between the two germline ends. Per germline, CDR1 PRHDT and CDR2 FYEKMQ (reference sequence). Here the CDR3 reads CASRPRETGANVLTF. The CDR3 DNA reads TGTGCCAGCAGGCCCAGGGAAACTGGGGCCAACGTCCTGACTTTC.

The V gene is TRBV4-3, the J gene TRBJ2-7; 7 nucleotides align to TRBD2. CDR1 is LGHNA, CDR2 YSLEER, per germline. V gave up 4 bases and J gave up 5 bases; unmatched junction bases: 5. This CDR3 spans 13 amino acids. CDR3 loop: CASSLGGKNEQYF. The CDR3 DNA reads as TGCGCCAGCAGCCTGGGGGGGAAAAACGAGCAGTACTTC.

The chain links TRBV7-2 to TRBJ1-1; D not resolved. Germline V gene sequence: CDR1 SGHTA, CDR2 FQGNSA. Trimming shortened V by 1 base and J by 10 bases, and 10 bases separated the two germline ends. The CDR3 consists of 12 residues. This chain's CDR3 is CASSLGLVVAFF. Here the CDR3 DNA reads TGTGCCAGCAGCTTAGGGCTTGTGGTAGCTTTCTTT.

The chain couples TRBV18 to TRBJ1-4, with D tentatively TRBD1 (5 bases). The CDR3 loop spans 16 amino acids. The V and J ends lost 0 bases and 4 bases respectively, with 12 bases between them. Germline V gene data show CDR1 as KGHSH and CDR2 as LQKENI. The CDR3 is CASSPPGRAVNEKLFF. The CDR3 DNA follows: TGTGCCAGCTCACCACCCGGCAGGGCCGTTAATGAAAAACTGTTTTTT. Filled out from reference TRBV18 and TRBJ1-4, the complete variable domain reads NAGVMQNPRHLVRRRGQEARLRCSPMKGHSHVYWYRQLPEEGLKFMVYLQKENIIDESGMPKERFSAEFPKEGPSILRIQQVVRGDSAAYFCASSPPGRAVNEKLFFGSGTQLSVL.

The rearrangement links TRBV4-2 to TRBJ1-5; the D gene is possibly TRBD1 (6 bases). V lost 1 base to trimming and J lost 7 bases, with 14 bases between them. The CDR3 loop spans 15 amino acids. CDR1 and CDR2 (germline): LGHNA, YNFKEQ. The CDR3 DNA follows: TGTGCCAGCAGCCAAGCCTTTGGGGGCGACCAGCCCCAGCATTTT. It is translated as CASSQAFGGDQPQHF.

The rearrangement joins TRBV7-3 to TRBJ2-2, with unresolved D. V lost 4 bases to trimming and J lost 6 bases, with 6 bases between them. This CDR3 is 12 amino acids long. Germline lookup yields CDR1 SGHTA and CDR2 FQGTGA. The CDR3 loop reads CASSSDSGELFF. The CDR3 DNA reads TGTGCCAGCAGCTCAGATTCCGGGGAGCTGTTTTTT.

The genes are TRBV7-2 and TRBJ2-7; tentatively, D is TRBD1 (7 bases). Germline V gene lookup returns CDR1 SGHTA and CDR2 FQGNSA. The V end was cut by 2 bases, the J end by 1 base, with 18 bases between. The CDR3 consists of 17 residues. The CDR3 DNA follows: TGTGCCAGCAGCTTATCAGTTATGGGGGGACAGTCCTACGAGCAGTACTTC. Amino acid sequence: CASSLSVMGGQSYEQYF.

The chain couples TRBV19 to TRBJ2-2, with D perhaps TRBD2 (5 bases). The CDR3 runs to 13 residues. Trimming took 8 bases from V and 1 from J, leaving 8 bases between them. CDR1 LNHDA and CDR2 SQIVND come from the germline V gene (reference sequence). In nucleotides, the CDR3 is TGTGCCAGTCGGCGGGTGAACACCGGGGAGCTGTTTTTT. Amino acid sequence: CASRRVNTGELFF.

The rearrangement joins TRBV4-3 to TRBJ1-3, with D possibly being TRBD1 (5 bases). The germline CDR1 and CDR2 sequences are LGHNA and YSLEER. This CDR3 is built from 15 residues. Trimming cost V 1 base and J 1 base, with 8 bases left between them. CDR3 in amino acids: CASSQVGGSGNTIYF. The CDR3 region has the DNA TGCGCCAGCAGCCAAGTGGGGGGATCTGGAAACACCATATATTTT.

The chain carries TRBV5-1 and TRBJ2-2, with a weak D call TRBD1 (6 bases). The CDR3 spans 14 residues. Germline lookup yields CDR1 SGHRS and CDR2 YFSETQ. The V gene lost 7 bases and the J gene lost 2 bases, with 12 bases spanning the gap. The DNA for the CDR3 is TGCGCCAGCGCAGGGGTCCCAAACACCGGGGAGCTGTTTTTT. It translates to CASAGVPNTGELFF.

J is TRBJ2-7 and V is TRBV13; possible D gene TRBD1, 5 bases. CDR3 length: 13 residues. The germline CDR1 and CDR2 sequences are PRHDT and FYEKMQ (reference sequence). Trimming cost V 3 bases and J 2 bases, with 8 bases left between them. The CDR3 sequence is CASSLGQTYEQYF. The CDR3 DNA sequence: TGTGCCAGCAGCTTGGGGCAAACCTACGAGCAGTACTTC.

The chain combines TRBV12-5 with TRBJ2-4; TRBD2 matches at 10 bases. The CDR3 spans 17 residues. After removal of 6 bases from V and 6 bases from J, the junction contained 14 bases not matched to a gene. Germline-derived CDR1 and CDR2 are LGHNT and FRNRAP. The CDR3 coding sequence is TGTGCTAGTGGCCCCCCCGTGGCTAGCGGGAGTAGAAACATTCAGTACTTC. Translation gives CASGPPVASGSRNIQYF. Supplemented by reference TRBV12-5 and TRBJ2-4, the full variable domain reads DARVTQTPRHKVTEMGQEVTMRCQPILGHNTVFWYRQTMMQGLELLAYFRNRAPLDDSGMPKDRFSAEMPDATLATLKIQPSEPRDSAVYFCASGPPVASGSRNIQYFGAGTRLSVL.